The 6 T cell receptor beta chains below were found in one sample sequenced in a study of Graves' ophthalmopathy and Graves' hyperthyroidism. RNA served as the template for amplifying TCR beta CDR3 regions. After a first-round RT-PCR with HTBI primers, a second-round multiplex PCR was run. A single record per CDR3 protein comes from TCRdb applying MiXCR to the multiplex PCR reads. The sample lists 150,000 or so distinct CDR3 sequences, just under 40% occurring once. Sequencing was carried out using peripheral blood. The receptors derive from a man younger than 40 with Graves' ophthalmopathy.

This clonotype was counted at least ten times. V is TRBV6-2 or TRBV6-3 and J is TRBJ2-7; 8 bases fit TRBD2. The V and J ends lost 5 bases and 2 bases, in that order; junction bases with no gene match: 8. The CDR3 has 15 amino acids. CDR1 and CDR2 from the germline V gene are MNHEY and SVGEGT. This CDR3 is CASSAKLAETYEQYF. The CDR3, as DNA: TGTGCCAGCAGTGCCAAACTAGCGGAAACCTACGAGCAGTACTTC.

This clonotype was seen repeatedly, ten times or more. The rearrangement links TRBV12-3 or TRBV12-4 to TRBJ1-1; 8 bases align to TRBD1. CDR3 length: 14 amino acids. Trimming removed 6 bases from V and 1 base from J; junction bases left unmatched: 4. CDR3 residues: CASRPDRGNTEAFF. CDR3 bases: TGTGCCAGCAGACCCGACAGGGGGAACACTGAAGCTTTCTTT.

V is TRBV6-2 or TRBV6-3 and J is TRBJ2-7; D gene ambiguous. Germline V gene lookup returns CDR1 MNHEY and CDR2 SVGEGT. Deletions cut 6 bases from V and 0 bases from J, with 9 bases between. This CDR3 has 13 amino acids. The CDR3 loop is CASRPDVSYEQYF. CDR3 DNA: TGTGCCAGCAGGCCGGACGTCTCCTACGAGCAGTACTTC.

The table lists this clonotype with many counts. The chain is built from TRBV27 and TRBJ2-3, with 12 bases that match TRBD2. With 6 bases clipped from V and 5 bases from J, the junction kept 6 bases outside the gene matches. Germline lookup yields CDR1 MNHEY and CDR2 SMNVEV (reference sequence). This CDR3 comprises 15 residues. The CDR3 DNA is TGTGCCAGCAGCCGTCCGGGACTAGCGGGAGATACGCAGTATTTT. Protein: CASSRPGLAGDTQYF.

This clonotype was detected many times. In DNA, the CDR3 is TGCAGTGCTAGTAAGGACAGTAACTATGGCTACACCTTC. This gives the protein CSASKDSNYGYTF. This rearrangement joins TRBV20-1 to TRBJ1-2; perhaps TRBD1 as D (6 bases). V was shortened by 3 bases and J by 1 base, with 9 bases between the two germline ends. From germline, CDR1 is DFQATT and CDR2 SNEGSKA (reference sequence). The CDR3 loop spans 13 amino acids.

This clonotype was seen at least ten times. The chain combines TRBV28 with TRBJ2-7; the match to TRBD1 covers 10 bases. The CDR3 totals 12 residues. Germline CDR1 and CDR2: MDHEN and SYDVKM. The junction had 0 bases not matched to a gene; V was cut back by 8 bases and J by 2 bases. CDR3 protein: CASGTGAYEQYF. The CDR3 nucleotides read TGTGCCAGCGGGACAGGGGCCTACGAGCAGTACTTC.